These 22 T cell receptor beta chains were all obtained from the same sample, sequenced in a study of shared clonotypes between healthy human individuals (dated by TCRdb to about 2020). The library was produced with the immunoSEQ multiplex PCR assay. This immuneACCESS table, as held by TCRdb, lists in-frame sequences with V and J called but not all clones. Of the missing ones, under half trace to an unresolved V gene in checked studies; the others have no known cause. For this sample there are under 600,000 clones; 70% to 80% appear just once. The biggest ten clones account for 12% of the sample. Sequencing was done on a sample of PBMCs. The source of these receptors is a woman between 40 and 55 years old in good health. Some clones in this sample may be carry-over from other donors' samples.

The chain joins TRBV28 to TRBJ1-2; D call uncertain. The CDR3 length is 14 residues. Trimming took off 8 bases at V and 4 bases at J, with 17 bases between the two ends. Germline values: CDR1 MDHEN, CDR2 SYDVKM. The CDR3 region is CASGTAGQSYGYTF. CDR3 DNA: TGTGCCAGCGGAACGGCGGGCCAATCCTATGGCTACACCTTC.

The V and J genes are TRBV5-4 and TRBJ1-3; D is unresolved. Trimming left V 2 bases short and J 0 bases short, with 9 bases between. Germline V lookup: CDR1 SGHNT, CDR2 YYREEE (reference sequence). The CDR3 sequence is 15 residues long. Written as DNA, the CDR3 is TGTGCCAGCAGCTTCCTGGGAAGCTCTGGAAACACCATATATTTT. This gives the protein CASSFLGSSGNTIYF.

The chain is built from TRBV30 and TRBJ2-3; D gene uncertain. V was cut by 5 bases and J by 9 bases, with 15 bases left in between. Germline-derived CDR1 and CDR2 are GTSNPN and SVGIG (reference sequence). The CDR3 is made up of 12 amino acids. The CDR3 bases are TGTGCCTGGGGTCCCGGGCCCGCGACGCAGTATTTT. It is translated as CAWGPGPATQYF.

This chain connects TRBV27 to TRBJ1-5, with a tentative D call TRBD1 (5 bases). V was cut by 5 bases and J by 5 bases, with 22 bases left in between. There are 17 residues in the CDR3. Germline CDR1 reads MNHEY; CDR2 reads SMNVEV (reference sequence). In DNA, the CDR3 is TGTGCCAGCAGTCCAAGGGGCACCGTCGACAGTTATCAGCCCCAGCATTTT. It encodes CASSPRGTVDSYQPQHF.

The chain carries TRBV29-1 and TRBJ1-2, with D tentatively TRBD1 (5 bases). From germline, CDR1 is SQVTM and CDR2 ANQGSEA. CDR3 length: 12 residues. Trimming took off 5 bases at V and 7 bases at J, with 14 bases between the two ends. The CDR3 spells CSVRKQGGGYTF. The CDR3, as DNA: TGCAGCGTTCGGAAGCAGGGAGGTGGCTACACCTTC.

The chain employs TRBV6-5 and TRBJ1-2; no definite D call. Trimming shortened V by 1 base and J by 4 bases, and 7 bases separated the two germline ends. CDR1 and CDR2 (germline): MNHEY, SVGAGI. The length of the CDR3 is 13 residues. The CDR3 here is CASSYFSAYGYTF. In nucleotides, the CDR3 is TGTGCCAGCAGTTACTTCAGCGCCTATGGCTACACCTTC.

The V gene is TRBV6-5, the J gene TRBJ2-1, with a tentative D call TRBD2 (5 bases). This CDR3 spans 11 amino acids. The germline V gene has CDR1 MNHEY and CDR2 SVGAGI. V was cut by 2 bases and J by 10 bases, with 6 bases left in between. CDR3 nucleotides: TGTGCCAGCAGTTACGAGGGAGAGCAGTTCTTC. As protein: CASSYEGEQFF.

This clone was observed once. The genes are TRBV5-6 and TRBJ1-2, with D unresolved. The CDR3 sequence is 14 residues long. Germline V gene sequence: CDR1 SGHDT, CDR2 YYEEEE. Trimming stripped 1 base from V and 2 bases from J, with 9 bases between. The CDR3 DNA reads TGTGCCAGCAGCTTGTTCGTCATGAACTATGGCTACACCTTC. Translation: CASSLFVMNYGYTF.

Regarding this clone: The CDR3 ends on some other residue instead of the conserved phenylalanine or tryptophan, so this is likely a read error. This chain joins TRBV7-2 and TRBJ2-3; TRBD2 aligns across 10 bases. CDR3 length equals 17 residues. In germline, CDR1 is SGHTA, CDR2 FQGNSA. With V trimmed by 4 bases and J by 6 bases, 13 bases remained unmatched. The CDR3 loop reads CASSSEPSGSKGDTQYV. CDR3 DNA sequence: TGTGCCAGCAGCTCGGAGCCTAGCGGGAGTAAAGGTGATACGCAGTATGTT.

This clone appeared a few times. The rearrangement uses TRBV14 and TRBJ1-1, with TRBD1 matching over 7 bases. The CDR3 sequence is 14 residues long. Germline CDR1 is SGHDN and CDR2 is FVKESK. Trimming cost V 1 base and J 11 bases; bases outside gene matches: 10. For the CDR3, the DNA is TGTGCCAGCAGCCAAGGTGTCGCCAGGGGGTATGCTTTCTTT. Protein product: CASSQGVARGYAFF.

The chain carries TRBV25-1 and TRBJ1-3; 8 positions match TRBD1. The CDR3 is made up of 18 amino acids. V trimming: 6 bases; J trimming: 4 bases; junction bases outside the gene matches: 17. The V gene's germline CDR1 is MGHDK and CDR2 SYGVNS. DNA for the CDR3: TGTGCCAGCAGACAGGGCCCGGGACAGGTCGGTTCGGGAAACACCATATATTTT. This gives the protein CASRQGPGQVGSGNTIYF.

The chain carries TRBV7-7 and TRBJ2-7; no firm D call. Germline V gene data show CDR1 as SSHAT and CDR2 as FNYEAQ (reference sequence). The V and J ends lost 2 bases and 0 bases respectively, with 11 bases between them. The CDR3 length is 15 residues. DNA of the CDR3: TGTGCCAGCAGCTTATGGTACGGGCCCTCCTACGAGCAGTACTTC. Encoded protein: CASSLWYGPSYEQYF. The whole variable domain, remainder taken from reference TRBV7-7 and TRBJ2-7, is GAGVSQSPRYKVTKRGQDVTLRCDPISSHATLYWYQQALGQGPEFLTYFNYEAQPDKSGLPSDRFSAERPEGSISTLTIQRTEQRDSAMYRCASSLWYGPSYEQYFGPGTRLTVT.

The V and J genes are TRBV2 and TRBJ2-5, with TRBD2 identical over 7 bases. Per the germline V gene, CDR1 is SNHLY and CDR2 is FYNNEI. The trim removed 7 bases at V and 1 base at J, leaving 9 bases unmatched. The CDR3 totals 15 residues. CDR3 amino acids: CASKEGRAPQETQYF. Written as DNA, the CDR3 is TGTGCCAGCAAGGAAGGGAGGGCCCCCCAAGAGACCCAGTACTTC.

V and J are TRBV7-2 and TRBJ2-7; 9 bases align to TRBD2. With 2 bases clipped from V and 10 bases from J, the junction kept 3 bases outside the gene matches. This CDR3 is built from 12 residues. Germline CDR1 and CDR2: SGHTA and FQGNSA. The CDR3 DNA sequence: TGTGCCAGCAGCTTACCGGGACTAGCTCAGTACTTC. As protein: CASSLPGLAQYF. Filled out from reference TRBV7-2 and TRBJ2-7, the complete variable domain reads GAGVSQSPSNKVTEKGKDVELRCDPISGHTALYWYRQSLGQGLEFLIYFQGNSAPDKSGLPSDRFSAERTGGSVSTLTIQRTQQEDSAVYLCASSLPGLAQYFGPGTRLTVT.

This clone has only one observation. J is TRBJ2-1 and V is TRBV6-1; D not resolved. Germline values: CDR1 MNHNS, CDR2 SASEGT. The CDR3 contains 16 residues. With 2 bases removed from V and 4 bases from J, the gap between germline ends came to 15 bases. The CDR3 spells CASSEFGPTGYNEQFF. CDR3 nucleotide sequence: TGTGCCAGCAGTGAATTTGGACCCACTGGATACAATGAGCAGTTCTTC.

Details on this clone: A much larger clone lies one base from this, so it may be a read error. The CDR3 reads CSAEGCVTGIPPNYEQYF. As DNA, the CDR3 is TGCAGCGCCGAGGGTTGTGTGACAGGAATACCCCCCAACTACGAGCAGTACTTC. The V gene is TRBV29-1, the J gene TRBJ2-7; D is possibly TRBD1 (6 bases). Germline CDR1 is SQVTM and CDR2 is ANQGSEA. The CDR3 runs to 18 residues. The V gene lost 7 bases and the J gene lost 3 bases, with 31 bases spanning the gap.

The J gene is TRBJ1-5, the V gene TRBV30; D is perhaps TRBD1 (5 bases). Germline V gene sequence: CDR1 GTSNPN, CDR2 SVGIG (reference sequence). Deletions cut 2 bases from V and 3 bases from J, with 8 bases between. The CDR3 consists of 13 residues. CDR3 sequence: CAWSLQVNQPQHF. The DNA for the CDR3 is TGTGCCTGGAGTCTACAGGTCAATCAGCCCCAGCATTTT.

This chain's CDR3 is CASSQSPDTQYF. The CDR3 bases are TGTGCCAGCAGCCAGTCGCCGGATACGCAGTATTTT. The chain carries TRBV7-3 and TRBJ2-3; no reliable D call. Trimming shortened V by 5 bases and J by 6 bases, and 9 bases separated the two germline ends. The CDR3 runs 12 residues. Germline CDR1 SGHTA, CDR2 FQGTGA.

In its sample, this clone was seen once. In DNA form, the CDR3 reads TGTGCCAGCAGCTTAGTGGTAGCGGGAACCGTCTCTGGGGCCAACGTCCTGACTTTC. It encodes CASSLVVAGTVSGANVLTF. The genes are TRBV7-2 and TRBJ2-6; 8 positions agree with TRBD2. Germline assignment: CDR1 SGHTA and CDR2 FQGNSA. J was trimmed by 0 bases and V by 1 base; bases with no gene match: 8. This CDR3 is built from 19 residues.

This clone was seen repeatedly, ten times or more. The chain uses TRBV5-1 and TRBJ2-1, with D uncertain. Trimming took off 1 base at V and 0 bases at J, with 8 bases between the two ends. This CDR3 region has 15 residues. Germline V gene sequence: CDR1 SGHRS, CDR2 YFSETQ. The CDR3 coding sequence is TGCGCCAGCAGCTTGAGTTACAACTCCTACAATGAGCAGTTCTTC. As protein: CASSLSYNSYNEQFF.

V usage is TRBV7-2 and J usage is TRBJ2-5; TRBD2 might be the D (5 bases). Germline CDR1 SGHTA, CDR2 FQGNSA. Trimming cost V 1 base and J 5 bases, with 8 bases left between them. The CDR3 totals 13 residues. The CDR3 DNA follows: TGTGCCAGCAGCTTAGGAGGGCGGGAGACCCAGTACTTC. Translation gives CASSLGGRETQYF.

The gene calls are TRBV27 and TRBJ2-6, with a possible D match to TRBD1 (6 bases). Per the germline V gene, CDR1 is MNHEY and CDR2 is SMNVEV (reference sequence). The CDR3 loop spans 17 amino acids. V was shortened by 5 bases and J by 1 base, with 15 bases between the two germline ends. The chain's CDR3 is CASSPIYTGSGANVLTF. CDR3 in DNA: TGTGCCAGCAGTCCTATATATACAGGGTCTGGGGCCAACGTCCTGACTTTC.